This TCR beta chain was retrieved from a study of T cell changes during pregnancy in multiple sclerosis. Only in-frame clones appear in the TCRdb table, and some are missing; sequencing was by immunoSEQ multiplex PCR. This sample carries approximately 60,000 clones, 90% to 95% of them seen once, and the ten largest clones take just over 0.85%. Germline V CDR1 and CDR2: SGHTA, FQGNSA. This CDR3 is built from 15 residues. Trimming removed 2 bases from V and 9 bases from J, with 17 bases in between. Sequenced material: peripheral blood, taken before pregnancy. This chain uses TRBV7-2 with TRBJ2-1; TRBD2 might be the D (5 bases). The sequence was obtained from a female donor with multiple sclerosis, enrolled in a pregnancy study. The CDR3 sequence: CASSLMSGAMGEQFF. For the CDR3, the DNA is TGTGCCAGCAGCTTAATGAGCGGAGCCATGGGTGAGCAGTTCTTC. The full variable domain, completed using reference TRBV7-2 and TRBJ2-1, is GAGVSQSPSNKVTEKGKDVELRCDPISGHTALYWYRQSLGQGLEFLIYFQGNSAPDKSGLPSDRFSAERTGGSVSTLTIQRTQQEDSAVYLCASSLMSGAMGEQFFGPGTRLTVL.